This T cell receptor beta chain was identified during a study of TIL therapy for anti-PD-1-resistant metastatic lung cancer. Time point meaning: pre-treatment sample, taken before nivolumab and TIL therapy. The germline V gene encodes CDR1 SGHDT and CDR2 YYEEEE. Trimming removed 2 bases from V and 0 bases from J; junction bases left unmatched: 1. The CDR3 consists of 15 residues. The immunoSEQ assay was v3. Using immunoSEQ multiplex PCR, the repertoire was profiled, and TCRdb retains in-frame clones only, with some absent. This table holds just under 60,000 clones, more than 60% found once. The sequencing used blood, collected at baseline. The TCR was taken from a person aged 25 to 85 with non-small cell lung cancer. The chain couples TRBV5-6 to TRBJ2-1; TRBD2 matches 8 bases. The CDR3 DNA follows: TGTGCCAGCAGCTTCGGGGGGGTCTCCTACAATGAGCAGTTCTTC. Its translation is CASSFGGVSYNEQFF.